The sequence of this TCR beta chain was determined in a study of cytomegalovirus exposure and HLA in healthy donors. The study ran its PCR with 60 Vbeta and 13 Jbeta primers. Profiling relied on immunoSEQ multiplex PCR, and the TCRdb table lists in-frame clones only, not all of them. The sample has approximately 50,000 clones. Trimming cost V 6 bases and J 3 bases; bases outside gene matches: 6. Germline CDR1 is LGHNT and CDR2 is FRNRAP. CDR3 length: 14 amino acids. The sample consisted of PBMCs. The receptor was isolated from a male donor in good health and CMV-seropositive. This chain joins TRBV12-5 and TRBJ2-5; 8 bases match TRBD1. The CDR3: CASGPGQEKETQYF. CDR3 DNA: TGTGCTAGTGGACCGGGACAGGAGAAAGAGACCCAGTACTTC.